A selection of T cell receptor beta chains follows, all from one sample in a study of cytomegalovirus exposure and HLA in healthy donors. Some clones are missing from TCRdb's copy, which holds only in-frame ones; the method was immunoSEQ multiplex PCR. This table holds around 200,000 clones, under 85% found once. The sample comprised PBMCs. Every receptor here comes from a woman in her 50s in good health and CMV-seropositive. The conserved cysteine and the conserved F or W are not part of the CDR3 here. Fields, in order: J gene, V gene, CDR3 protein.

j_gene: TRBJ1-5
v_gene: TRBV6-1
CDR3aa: ASITGGIRNQPQH

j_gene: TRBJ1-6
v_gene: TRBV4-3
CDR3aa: ASSQRLGDSPLH

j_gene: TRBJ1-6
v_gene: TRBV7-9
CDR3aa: ASSLAPGAPTNSPLH

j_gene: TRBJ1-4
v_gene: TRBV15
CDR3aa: ATGTRHNEKLF

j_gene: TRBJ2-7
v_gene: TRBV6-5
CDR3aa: ASSTPDRASYEQY

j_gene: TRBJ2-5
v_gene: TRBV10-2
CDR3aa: ASSDLGGRQETQY

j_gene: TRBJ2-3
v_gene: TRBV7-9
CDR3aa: ASSPLPPSTSRTDTQY

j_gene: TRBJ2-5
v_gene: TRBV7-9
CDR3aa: ASSPSTGGWLETQY

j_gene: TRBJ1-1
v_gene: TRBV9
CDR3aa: ASSALGGKDTEAF

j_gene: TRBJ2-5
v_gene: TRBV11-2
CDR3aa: ASSNGLAGGQETQY

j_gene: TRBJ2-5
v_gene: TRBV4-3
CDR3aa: ASSHGPGDGETQY

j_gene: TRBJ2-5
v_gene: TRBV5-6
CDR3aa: ASSSRDRGMETQY

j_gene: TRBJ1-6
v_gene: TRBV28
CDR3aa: ASGQGENNSPLH

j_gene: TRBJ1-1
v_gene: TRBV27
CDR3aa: ASSLNALRTEAF

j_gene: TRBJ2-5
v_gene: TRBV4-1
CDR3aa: ASSQAPQTSGAQETQY

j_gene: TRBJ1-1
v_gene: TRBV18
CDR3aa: ASSPAIRLTEAF

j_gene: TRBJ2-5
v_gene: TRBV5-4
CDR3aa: ASRGDSYQETQY

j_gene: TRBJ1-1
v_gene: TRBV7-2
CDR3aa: ASSRGQGNTEAF

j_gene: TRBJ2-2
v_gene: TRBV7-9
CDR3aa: ASSPFPRGELF

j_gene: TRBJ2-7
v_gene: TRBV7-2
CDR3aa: ASSYTTSQSHEQY

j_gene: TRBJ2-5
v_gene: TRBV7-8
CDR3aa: ASSLFTAGGLFAETQY

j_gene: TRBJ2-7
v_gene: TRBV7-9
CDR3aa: ASSLRTGGSSYEQY

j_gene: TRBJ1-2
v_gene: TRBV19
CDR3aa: ASSSGDGYT